The 5 T cell receptor beta chains reported below all come from one sample, sequenced in a study of CD8 T cells in Susac syndrome. cDNA came from about 0.5 to 1 ug RNA primed by random hexamers. A single record per CDR3 protein comes from TCRdb applying MiXCR to the immunoSEQ multiplex PCR reads. The sample lists 95,000 to 150,000 distinct CDR3 sequences; roughly 94% were seen once. Sequenced input: CD8+ T cells from PBMCs. These receptors were collected from a human donor with Susac syndrome.

The genes are TRBV15 and TRBJ2-7; 8 bases are shared with TRBD1. There are 14 residues in the CDR3. Germline V lookup: CDR1 LNHNV, CDR2 YYDKDF (reference sequence). V lost 5 bases, J lost 2 bases, and 5 bases stayed unmatched. In DNA form, the CDR3 reads TGTGCCACCAGCGGCGGACAGGGAGCCTACGAGCAGTACTTC. This translates into CATSGGQGAYEQYF.

V and J are TRBV3-1 and TRBJ2-5; no reliable D call. The CDR3 totals 17 residues. V gave up 0 bases and J gave up 2 bases, with 16 bases separating them. Germline CDR1 LGHDT, CDR2 YNNKEL (reference sequence). The CDR3 protein is CASSQDPEWAKQETQYF. As DNA, the CDR3 is TGTGCCAGCAGCCAAGACCCGGAATGGGCGAAACAAGAGACCCAGTACTTC.

The chain uses TRBV4-2 and TRBJ1-6; TRBD1 is a possible D gene (6 bases). The V end lost 1 base, the J end lost 0 bases, and 7 bases lay between the germline ends. The CDR3 has 16 residues. The germline gives CDR1 LGHNA, CDR2 YNFKEQ. The CDR3 region is CASSQVGASYNSPLHF. CDR3 in DNA: TGTGCCAGCAGCCAAGTGGGGGCCTCCTATAATTCACCCCTCCACTTT.

The chain uses TRBV29-1 and TRBJ1-2; 9 bases fit TRBD1. The germline gives CDR1 SQVTM, CDR2 ANQGSEA. After removal of 4 bases from V and 4 bases from J, the junction contained 4 bases not matched to a gene. This CDR3 is 13 amino acids long. CDR3 amino acids: CSVAGTGTYGYTF. The DNA of the CDR3 is TGCAGCGTTGCCGGGACAGGGACCTATGGCTACACCTTC.

The rearrangement joins TRBV13 to TRBJ2-5; D possibly corresponds to TRBD1 (5 bases). Germline loops: CDR1 PRHDT, CDR2 FYEKMQ (reference sequence). V was shortened by 2 bases and J by 5 bases, with 15 bases between the two germline ends. This CDR3 region has 15 residues. The DNA for the CDR3 is TGTGCCAGCAGCTTAACTCAGGGTGAGAGGGAGACCCAGTACTTC. Protein: CASSLTQGERETQYF.